This TCR beta chain is drawn from a study of shared clonotypes between healthy human individuals. Clones were sequenced by immunoSEQ multiplex PCR, and TCRdb holds only the in-frame ones, with some missing. The profile shows around 650,000 clones, 95% to 97% of them singletons. The CDR3 runs to 18 residues. Naivety among CD8 cells was defined by CD45RO negativity and positive CCR7 selection, thereby excluding terminally differentiated effector memory CD45RA+ cells. This TCR derives from a woman in her twenties or thirties in good health. Sequenced input: naive CD8+ T cells sorted from blood. The genes are TRBV12-2 and TRBJ2-7. TRBV12-2 is a recognized pseudogene. The CDR3 nucleotides read TGTGCAAGTCGCTTAGCTCTCCTCGGCCCCAGTAGGGCCTACGAGCAGTACTTC. Amino acid sequence: CASRLALLGPSRAYEQYF.